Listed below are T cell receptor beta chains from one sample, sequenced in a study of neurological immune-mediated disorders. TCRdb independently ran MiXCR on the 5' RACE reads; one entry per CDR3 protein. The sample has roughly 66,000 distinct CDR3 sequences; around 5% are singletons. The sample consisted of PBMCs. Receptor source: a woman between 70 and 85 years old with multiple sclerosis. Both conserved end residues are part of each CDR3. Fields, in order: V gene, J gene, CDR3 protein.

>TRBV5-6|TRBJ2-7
CASSLGRSEQYF
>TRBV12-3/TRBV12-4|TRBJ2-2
CASSLFKSGELFF
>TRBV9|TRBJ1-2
CASSPYIATNYGYTF
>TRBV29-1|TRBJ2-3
CSVEGGIRISTDTQYF
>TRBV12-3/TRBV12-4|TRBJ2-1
CASSPLGLYNEQFF
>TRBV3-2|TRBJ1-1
CASSQDHRHTEAFF
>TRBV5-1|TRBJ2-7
CASSLVPGQASGYEQYF
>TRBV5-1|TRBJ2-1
CASSLAEQGSYNEQFF
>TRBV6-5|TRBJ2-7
CASSYPGTGIYEQYF
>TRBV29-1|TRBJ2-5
CSVEDRGTSETQYF
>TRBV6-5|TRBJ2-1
CASQLTGVAYNEQFF
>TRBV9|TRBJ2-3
CASSVGPLKGADTQYF
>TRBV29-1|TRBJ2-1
CSVQTSGSYNEQFF
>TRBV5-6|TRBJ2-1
CASSFYTSQEQFF
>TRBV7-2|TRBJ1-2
CASRRTTRRGYTF
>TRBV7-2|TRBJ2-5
CASSLGMKEETQYF
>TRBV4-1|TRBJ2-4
CASSQEFRGVTKNIQYF
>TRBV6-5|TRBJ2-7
CASTRGRPYEQYF
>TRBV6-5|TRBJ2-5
CASSYSGPGQGTGETQYF
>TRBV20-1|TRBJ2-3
CSARPVGTDTQYF
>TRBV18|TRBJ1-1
CASSPVKGNTEAFF
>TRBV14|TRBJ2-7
CASSQDREVGRAYEQYF
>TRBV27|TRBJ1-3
CASSSEHRGSGNTIYF
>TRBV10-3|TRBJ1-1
CAISESRGPIGGAFF
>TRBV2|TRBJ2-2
CATPKGGFDTGELFF
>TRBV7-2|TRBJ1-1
CASSLRVDTEAFF
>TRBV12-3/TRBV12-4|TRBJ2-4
CASSSRVRENIQYF
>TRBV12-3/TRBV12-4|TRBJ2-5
CASSFEVTGETQYF
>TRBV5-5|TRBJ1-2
CASSPTGRNYGYTF
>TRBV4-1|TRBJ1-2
CASSQDLGTGGHGYTF
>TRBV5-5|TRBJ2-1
CASSHGTSWAPNSGEQFF
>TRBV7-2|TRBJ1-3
CASSLPGAGNTIYF
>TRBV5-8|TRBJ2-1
CASSPRTSYNEQFF
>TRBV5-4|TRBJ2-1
CASSLAGTPSYNEQFF
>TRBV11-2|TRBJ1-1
CASIPWDSFPTEAFF
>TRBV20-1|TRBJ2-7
CSARDQSGGVNEQYF
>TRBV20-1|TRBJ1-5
CSASSFGIGNQPQHF
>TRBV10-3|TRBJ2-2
CAIRSGPNTGELFF
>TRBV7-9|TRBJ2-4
CASSLGFGDKNIQYF
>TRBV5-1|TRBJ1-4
CASSPRVLNEKLFF
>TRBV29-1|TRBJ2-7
CSVVLRETVYEQYF
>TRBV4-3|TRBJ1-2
CASSPKRTGPYGYTF
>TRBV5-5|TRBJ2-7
CASTLTSGRDEQYF
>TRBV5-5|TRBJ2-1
CASIHRAIDNEQFF
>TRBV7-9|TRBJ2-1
CASRPDYNEQFF
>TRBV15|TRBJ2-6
CATSRDGGSGANVLTF